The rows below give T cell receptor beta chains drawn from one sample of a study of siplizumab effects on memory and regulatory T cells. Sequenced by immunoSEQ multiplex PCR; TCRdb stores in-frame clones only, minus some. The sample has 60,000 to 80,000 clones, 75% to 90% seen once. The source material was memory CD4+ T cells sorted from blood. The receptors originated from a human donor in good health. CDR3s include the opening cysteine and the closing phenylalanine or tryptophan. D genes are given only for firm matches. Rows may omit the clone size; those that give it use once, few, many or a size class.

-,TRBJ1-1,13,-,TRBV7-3,TGTGCCAGCAGCTCCGGGGGCCCGGGACAAGCTTTCTTT,CASSSGGPGQAFF
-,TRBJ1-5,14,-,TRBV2,TGTGCCAGCAGTGAAAGGGGCGGCAATCAGCCCCAGCATTTT,CASSERGGNQPQHF
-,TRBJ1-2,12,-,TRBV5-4,TGTGCCAGCAGCTCCCGGGACCTTTCCGCCACCTTC,CASSSRDLSATF
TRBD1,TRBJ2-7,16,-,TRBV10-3,TGTGCCATCAGTGAATCATGGACAGGGCCGCAGGGCGAGCAGTACTTC,CAISESWTGPQGEQYF
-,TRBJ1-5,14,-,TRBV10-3,TGTGCCATCAGTGGGGGTCAGGGGAATCAGCCCCAGCATTTT,CAISGGQGNQPQHF
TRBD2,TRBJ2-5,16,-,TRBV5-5,TGTGCCAGCAGCTTGTCTCCTAGCGGGTCCCAAGAGACCCAGTACTTC,CASSLSPSGSQETQYF
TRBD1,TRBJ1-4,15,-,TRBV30,TGTGCCTGGAGTGGCATTGGACAGGGGCAAGAAAAACTGTTTTTT,CAWSGIGQGQEKLFF
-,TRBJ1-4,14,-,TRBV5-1,TGCGCCAGCAGTCCCGGCAGGGCTAATGAAAAACTGTTTTTT,CASSPGRANEKLFF
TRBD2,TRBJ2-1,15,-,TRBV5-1,TGCGCCAGCAGCTTCGGCGGGAGGGCCGCCGACGGGCAGTTCTTC,CASSFGGRAADGQFF
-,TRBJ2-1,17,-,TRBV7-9,TGTGCCAGCAGCTTAGCAGGGGACGCGAGCTCCTACAATGAGCAGTTCTTC,CASSLAGDASSYNEQFF
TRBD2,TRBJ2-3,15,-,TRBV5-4,TGTGCCAGCAGTACGACTAGCGGGGGAGCAGATACGCAGTATTTT,CASSTTSGGADTQYF
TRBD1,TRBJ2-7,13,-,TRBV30,TGTGCCTGCGGGACAGGGGGCTCCTACGAGCAGTACTTC,CACGTGGSYEQYF
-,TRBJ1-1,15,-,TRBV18,TGTGCCAGCTCACCACCGGCAGGGGTTAACACTGAAGCTTTCTTT,CASSPPAGVNTEAFF
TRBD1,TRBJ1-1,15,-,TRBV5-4,TGTGCCAGCAGTAACGACAGGGTCCGTGGCACTGAAGCTTTCTTT,CASSNDRVRGTEAFF
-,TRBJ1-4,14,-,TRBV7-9,TGTGCCAGCAGCCAAGACAGACTTAATGAAAAACTGTTTTTT,CASSQDRLNEKLFF
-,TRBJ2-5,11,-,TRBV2,TGTGCCAGCAACCCAGGGGAGACCCAGTACTTC,CASNPGETQYF
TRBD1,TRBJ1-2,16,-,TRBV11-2,TGTGCCAGCAGCTTAGGGGGCGGACAGGGGGACTATGGCTACACCTTC,CASSLGGGQGDYGYTF
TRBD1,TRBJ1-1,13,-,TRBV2,TGTGCCAGCAGTGGACAGGGGAACACTGAAGCTTTCTTT,CASSGQGNTEAFF
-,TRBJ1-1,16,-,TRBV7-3,TGTGCCAGCAGCTTAATGGTTCTGGGGGCATACACTGAAGCTTTCTTT,CASSLMVLGAYTEAFF
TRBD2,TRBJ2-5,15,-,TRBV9,TGTGCCAGCAGCCTAGCGGGGGGGTCCGTGGAGACCCAGTACTTC,CASSLAGGSVETQYF
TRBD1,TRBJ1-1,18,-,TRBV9,TGTGCCAGCAGCGTAGGTCCGGGGACAGGGACAGGTTTCACTGAAGCTTTCTTT,CASSVGPGTGTGFTEAFF
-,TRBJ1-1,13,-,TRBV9,TGTGCCAGCAGCGTATCGGTGAACACTGAAGCTTTCTTT,CASSVSVNTEAFF
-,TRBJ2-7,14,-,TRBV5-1,TGCGCCAGTTCCCCGGGACCACCAACCTACGAGCAGTACTTC,CASSPGPPTYEQYF
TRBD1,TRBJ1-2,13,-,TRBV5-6,TGTGCCAGCAAGGGACAGGGTAACTATGGCTACACCTTC,CASKGQGNYGYTF
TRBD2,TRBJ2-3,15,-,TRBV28,TGTGCCAGCAGTCCCATCGGTAGAGCGGGGGATACGCAGTATTTT,CASSPIGRAGDTQYF
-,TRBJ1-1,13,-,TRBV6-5,TGTGCCAGCAGGCTACAGGGGAACACTGAAGCTTTCTTT,CASRLQGNTEAFF
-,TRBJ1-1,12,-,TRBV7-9,TGTGCCAGCAGCTTAGGCGGGGAATGGGCTTTCTTT,CASSLGGEWAFF
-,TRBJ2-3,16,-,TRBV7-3,TGTGCCAGCAGCTCTTGGGGGGCGGCTAGCACAGATACGCAGTATTTT,CASSSWGAASTDTQYF
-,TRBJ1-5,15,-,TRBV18,TGTGCCAGCTCACCAGATAGGGGGGGAAATCAGCCCCAGCATTTT,CASSPDRGGNQPQHF
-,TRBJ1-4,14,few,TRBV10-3,TGTGCCATCAGTGGGGAGCGTTTGGGTGAAAAACTGTTTTTT,CAISGERLGEKLFF
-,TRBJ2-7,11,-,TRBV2,TGTGCCAGTCGCGGGAACTACGAGCAGTACTTC,CASRGNYEQYF
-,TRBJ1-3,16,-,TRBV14,TGTGCCAGCAGCCAGCTACAGGGTTACCCTGGAAACACCATATATTTT,CASSQLQGYPGNTIYF
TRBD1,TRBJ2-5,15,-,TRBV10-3,TGTGCCATCAGTAGACAGGGCGGTCAACAAGAGACCCAGTACTTC,CAISRQGGQQETQYF
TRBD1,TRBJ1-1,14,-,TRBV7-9,TGTGCCAGCAGCCTACGACGACAGGGTCCTGAAGCTTTCTTT,CASSLRRQGPEAFF
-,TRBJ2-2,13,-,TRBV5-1,TGCGCCAGCAGCGTAACAGAGGCCGGGGAGCTGTTTTTT,CASSVTEAGELFF
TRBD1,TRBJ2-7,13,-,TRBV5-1,TGCGCCAGCGCTAGGGACAGAGCCTACGAGCAGTACTTC,CASARDRAYEQYF
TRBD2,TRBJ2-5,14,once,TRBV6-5,TGTGCCAGCAGATTAACCGGGACTAGCGGTGGCCAGTACTTC,CASRLTGTSGGQYF
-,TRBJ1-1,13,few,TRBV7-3,TGTGCCAGCAGCGCGTTCGGGCATACTGAAGCTTTCTTT,CASSAFGHTEAFF
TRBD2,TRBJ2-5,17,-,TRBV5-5,TGTGCCAGCAGCTTGAGCCTAGCGGGGCCCTACGAAGAGACCCAGTACTTC,CASSLSLAGPYEETQYF
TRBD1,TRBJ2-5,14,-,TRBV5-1,TGCGCCAGCAGCTACGGGACAGGTCGCGAGACCCAGTACTTC,CASSYGTGRETQYF